This T cell receptor (beta chain) derives from a study of response to subunit inactivated influenza vaccine. Study conclusions and caveats: The authors put forward the suggestion that each seasonal influenza vaccination may bring in only a limited number of new T cells.

Concerning this clonotype: Its antigen is unidentified.

TCRdb independently ran MiXCR on the RT-PCR reads; one entry per CDR3 protein. The sample records 500,000 or so distinct CDR3 sequences, 16% being singletons. The CDR3 spans 13 residues. Trimming removed 8 bases from V and 2 bases from J, with 11 bases in between. Germline assignment: CDR1 MDHEN and CDR2 SYDVKM. The specimen was CD4+ T cells sorted from PBMCs, collected about 24 months after vaccination. The chain carries TRBV28 and TRBJ2-3; D remains ambiguous. The sequence derives from a man aged 50 to 75 who received an inactivated influenza vaccine. CDR3 amino acids: CASGASITDTQYF. In DNA form, the CDR3 reads TGTGCCAGCGGTGCGTCAATCACAGATACGCAGTATTTT. The full variable domain, in which reference TRBV28 and TRBJ2-3 provide the parts outside the CDR3, is DVKVTQSSRYLVKRTGEKVFLECVQDMDHENMFWYRQDPGLGLRLIYFSYDVKMKEKGDIPEGYSVSREKKERFSLILESASTNQTSMYLCASGASITDTQYFGPGTRLTVL.